One and the same sample provided the 32 T cell receptor beta chains below, sequenced in a study of blood T cell repertoires in COVID-19. Data came from immunoSEQ multiplex PCR; TCRdb stores just in-frame clones and leaves some out. The repertoire holds 100,000 or so clones, with 85% as singletons. Sequenced sample: peripheral blood. These receptor sequences come from a woman between 65 and 79 years old with active or convalescent COVID-19.

The chain has TRBV28 and TRBJ2-5; 9 bases agree with TRBD1. This CDR3 has 17 residues. CDR1 and CDR2 (germline): MDHEN, SYDVKM. The junction had 9 bases not matched to a gene; V was cut back by 3 bases and J by 1 base. The CDR3: CASSFITGTGFQETQYF. In nucleotides, the CDR3 is TGTGCCAGCAGTTTCATTACCGGGACAGGGTTCCAAGAGACCCAGTACTTC.

This chain connects TRBV28 to TRBJ2-7; D gene ambiguous. The CDR3 runs 14 residues. Germline V CDR1 and CDR2: MDHEN, SYDVKM. Trimming took off 3 bases at V and 2 bases at J, with 11 bases between the two ends. The CDR3 protein is CASSFASFTYEQYF. CDR3 DNA sequence: TGTGCCAGCAGTTTTGCCAGTTTCACCTACGAGCAGTACTTC.

The chain recombines TRBV19 with TRBJ1-2; D is undetermined. The germline V gene encodes CDR1 LNHDA and CDR2 SQIVND (reference sequence). The CDR3 totals 11 residues. V was trimmed by 5 bases and J by 8 bases, leaving 9 bases between them. This chain's CDR3 is CASSLGGGYTF. DNA of the CDR3: TGTGCCAGTAGTCTTGGAGGCGGCTACACCTTC. The entire variable domain, with the rest obtained from reference TRBV19 and TRBJ1-2, is as follows: DGGITQSPKYLFRKEGQNVTLSCEQNLNHDAMYWYRQDPGQGLRLIYYSQIVNDFQKGDIAEGYSVSREKKESFPLTVTSAQKNPTAFYLCASSLGGGYTFGSGTRLTVV.

This clone turned up a few times. This chain joins TRBV9 and TRBJ2-3, with D tentatively TRBD2 (7 bases). CDR1 and CDR2 from the germline V gene are SGDLS and YYNGEE. Deletions cut 4 bases from V and 1 base from J, with 19 bases between. The CDR3 is 17 amino acids. This chain's CDR3 is CASSLTGGSPGTDTQYF. CDR3 DNA sequence: TGTGCCAGCAGCCTAACGGGGGGCAGCCCAGGCACAGATACGCAGTATTTT.

The sample holds one count of this clone. This chain joins TRBV2 and TRBJ2-7, with D possibly TRBD2 on 5 matching bases. The CDR3 runs 13 residues. V was cut by 5 bases and J by 0 bases, with 8 bases left in between. CDR1 is SNHLY, CDR2 FYNNEI, per germline. The CDR3 DNA reads as TGTGCCAGCAGTCGGACTTTCTCCTACGAGCAGTACTTC. This gives the protein CASSRTFSYEQYF. The whole variable domain, filled in from reference TRBV2 and TRBJ2-7, reads EPEVTQTPSHQVTQMGQEVILRCVPISNHLYFYWYRQILGQKVEFLVSFYNNEISEKSEIFDDQFSVERPDGSNFTLKIRSTKLEDSAMYFCASSRTFSYEQYFGPGTRLTVT.

This clone was recorded only once. The chain carries TRBV7-2 and TRBJ2-2; a possible D gene is TRBD1 (6 bases). Trimming cost V 4 bases and J 0 bases, with 12 bases left between them. From germline, CDR1 is SGHTA and CDR2 FQGNSA. The CDR3 runs 16 residues. As DNA, the CDR3 is TGTGCCAGCAGCTCCCATGGACAGTCGAACACCGGGGAGCTGTTTTTT. This translates into CASSSHGQSNTGELFF.

V is TRBV7-2 and J is TRBJ2-7; 9 nucleotides agree with TRBD2. In germline, CDR1 is SGHTA, CDR2 FQGNSA. The CDR3 spans 15 residues. The J segment lost 0 bases and the V segment lost 5 bases, leaving 5 bases of the junction unmatched. The CDR3: CASSRGLADSYEQYF. CDR3 in DNA: TGTGCCAGCAGCCGGGGACTAGCAGACTCCTACGAGCAGTACTTC.

The chain is built from TRBV2 and TRBJ2-7, with TRBD1 matching 8 bases. The CDR3 consists of 14 residues. V trimming: 3 bases; J trimming: 5 bases; junction bases outside the gene matches: 6. Germline lookup yields CDR1 SNHLY and CDR2 FYNNEI. CDR3 coding DNA: TGTGCCAGCAGTGATGGCGGGACAGGACACGAGCAGTACTTC. Its protein is CASSDGGTGHEQYF.

This rearrangement joins TRBV2 to TRBJ1-3, with D maybe TRBD1 (5 bases). This CDR3 has 15 residues. V shed 2 bases and J shed 7 bases, with 15 bases lying between them. Germline values: CDR1 SNHLY, CDR2 FYNNEI. The CDR3 DNA is TGTGCCAGCAGTGAATTACAGGCTGCTCGGAACACCATATATTTT. It yields the protein CASSELQAARNTIYF. Drawing the rest from reference TRBV2 and TRBJ1-3, the complete variable domain is EPEVTQTPSHQVTQMGQEVILRCVPISNHLYFYWYRQILGQKVEFLVSFYNNEISEKSEIFDDQFSVERPDGSNFTLKIRSTKLEDSAMYFCASSELQAARNTIYFGEGSWLTVV.

The V call is TRBV18, the J call TRBJ2-5; 7 bases match TRBD1. The germline gives CDR1 KGHSH, CDR2 LQKENI. J was trimmed by 5 bases and V by 5 bases; bases with no gene match: 11. This CDR3 region has 15 residues. The CDR3 loop is CASSGRQGRSETQYF. CDR3 coding DNA: TGTGCCAGCTCAGGAAGACAGGGACGATCGGAGACCCAGTACTTC.

This clone came up once. V usage is TRBV6-5 and J usage is TRBJ1-2; 7 nucleotides line up with TRBD1. Germline V CDR1 and CDR2: MNHEY, SVGAGI. J gave up 1 base and V 7 bases, and 6 bases lay outside the gene matches. CDR3 length: 14 amino acids. In DNA form, the CDR3 reads TGTGCCAGCAAAGGCGGGACAGTTAACTATGGCTACACCTTC. The encoded protein is CASKGGTVNYGYTF.

The chain links TRBV7-9 to TRBJ1-2; D is ambiguous. Germline CDR1 is SEHNR and CDR2 is FQNEAQ (reference sequence). V was cut by 4 bases and J by 6 bases, with 9 bases left in between. The CDR3 has 12 residues. Here the CDR3 reads CASSSSTNGYTF. Here the CDR3 DNA reads TGTGCCAGCAGCTCAAGTACTAATGGCTACACCTTC. Full variable domain (outside the CDR3, taken from reference TRBV7-9 and TRBJ1-2): DTGVSQNPRHKITKRGQNVTFRCDPISEHNRLYWYRQTLGQGPEFLTYFQNEAQLEKSRLLSDRFSAERPKGSFSTLEIQRTEQGDSAMYLCASSSSTNGYTFGSGTRLTVV.

This sequence joins TRBV10-3 and TRBJ2-3; D remains ambiguous. The germline V gene encodes CDR1 ENHRY and CDR2 SYGVKD. The length of the CDR3 is 14 residues. Trimming removed 4 bases at V and 3 bases at J, with 11 bases between. In DNA form, the CDR3 reads TGTGCCATCAGTGGTTATAGTACGACAGATACGCAGTATTTT. Its translation is CAISGYSTTDTQYF.

The chain's CDR3 is CASSGTGDTGELFF. The DNA of the CDR3 is TGTGCCAGCAGCGGGACAGGGGACACCGGGGAGCTGTTTTTT. V is TRBV6-4 and J is TRBJ2-2; the match to TRBD1 covers 10 bases. Trimming took 6 bases from V and 3 from J; bases not matched to a gene: 1. Per germline, CDR1 MRHNA and CDR2 SNTAGT. The length of the CDR3 is 14 residues.

J is TRBJ2-4 and V is TRBV28; perhaps TRBD1 as D (6 bases). Trimming removed 7 bases at V and 4 bases at J, with 20 bases between. The CDR3 sequence is 16 residues long. The germline V gene has CDR1 MDHEN and CDR2 SYDVKM. The CDR3 coding sequence is TGTGCCAGCACTCTTGGTAAAGGGGGTGGGAAAAACATTCAGTACTTC. Translated: CASTLGKGGGKNIQYF.

This clone appeared a few times. The chain couples TRBV10-1 to TRBJ1-4; 9 bases match TRBD1. Germline-derived CDR1 and CDR2 are WNHNN and SYGVQD (reference sequence). The ends lost 8 bases at V and 8 bases at J; junction bases unmatched: 6. The CDR3 contains 13 residues. The DNA for the CDR3 is TGCGCCAGCCGGGACAGGGCCGGGGAAAAACTGTTTTTT. Translating it yields CASRDRAGEKLFF.

The chain recombines TRBV4-3 with TRBJ2-1; tentatively, D is TRBD2 (5 bases). V lost 3 bases and J 0 bases, leaving 9 bases between the germline ends. This CDR3 region has 15 residues. CDR1 is LGHNA, CDR2 YSLEER, per germline. CDR3 loop: CASSQLLGSYNEQFF. In DNA form, the CDR3 reads TGCGCCAGCAGCCAGCTACTAGGCTCCTACAATGAGCAGTTCTTC.

This clone was observed a handful of times. The gene calls are TRBV3-1 (or the pseudogene TRBV3-2) and TRBJ1-1; unclear D gene. The germline V and J ends were trimmed by 1 base and 4 bases, with 10 bases remaining between them. CDR3 length: 14 amino acids. The germline gives CDR1 LGHDT, CDR2 YNNKEL (reference sequence). In DNA form, the CDR3 reads TGTGCCAGCAGCCAAGGAGAATTCGGCACTGAAGCTTTCTTT. Amino acids: CASSQGEFGTEAFF.

The CDR3 DNA is TGTGCCAGCATCTCACCGAGCGGGAGGGCCCTCGGTGAGCAGTTCTTC. Residues: CASISPSGRALGEQFF. This chain joins TRBV7-2 and TRBJ2-1, with TRBD2 matching 10 bases. This CDR3 has 16 residues. V gave up 7 bases and J gave up 9 bases; unmatched junction bases: 15. Germline CDR1 is SGHTA and CDR2 is FQGNSA.

The V gene is TRBV7-2, the J gene TRBJ2-4, with 14 nucleotides matching TRBD2. The CDR3 runs to 19 residues. Losses at the gene ends were 4 bases for V and 0 bases for J; bases not matched to a gene: 8. Germline CDR1 reads SGHTA; CDR2 reads FQGNSA. CDR3 in DNA: TGTGCCAGCAGCTCCGTCCCGGGACTAGCGGGAGTAGCCAAAAACATTCAGTACTTC. As protein: CASSSVPGLAGVAKNIQYF.

The chain uses TRBV2 and TRBJ2-2, with no clear D. The germline CDR1 and CDR2 sequences are SNHLY and FYNNEI. The CDR3 covers 15 residues. Trimming removed 4 bases from V and 7 bases from J, with 16 bases in between. The CDR3 DNA follows: TGTGCCAGCAGTGCGCCCGGGTCCTTCGGCGGGGAGCTGTTTTTT. Its protein is CASSAPGSFGGELFF.

The chain joins TRBV6-2 or TRBV6-3 to TRBJ2-1, with D possibly matching TRBD2 (6 bases). Between the trimmed V and J ends, which lost 5 bases and 4 bases, there was a span of 9 bases. Germline V gene sequence: CDR1 MNHEY, CDR2 SVGEGT. CDR3 length equals 13 residues. CDR3 sequence (DNA): TGTGCCAGCAGTATAGCGGTTTACAATGAGCAGTTCTTC. Translated, it gives CASSIAVYNEQFF.

This chain connects TRBV7-2 to TRBJ2-1, with 12 positions matching TRBD2. There are 15 residues in the CDR3. Per the germline V gene, CDR1 is SGHTA and CDR2 is FQGNSA. J lost 7 bases, V lost 7 bases, and 8 bases had no gene match. The CDR3 protein is CASTFNGLAGNEQFF. The DNA for the CDR3 is TGTGCCAGCACCTTTAACGGACTAGCGGGAAATGAGCAGTTCTTC.

The gene calls are TRBV10-3 and TRBJ1-4, with 11 bases aligning to TRBD1. The germline V gene encodes CDR1 ENHRY and CDR2 SYGVKD. V was pared by 5 bases and J by 7 bases, with 3 bases of the junction left unmatched. CDR3 length equals 14 residues. CDR3 DNA sequence: TGTGCCATCAGTCGGACAGGGGGCAGTGAAAAACTGTTTTTT. Translation: CAISRTGGSEKLFF.

The chain has TRBV7-9 and TRBJ1-1, with 10 bases identical to TRBD1. Per the germline V gene, CDR1 is SEHNR and CDR2 is FQNEAQ (reference sequence). Losses at the gene ends were 5 bases for V and 5 bases for J; bases not matched to a gene: 5. The CDR3 is 14 residues long. The DNA for the CDR3 is TGTGCCAGCAGCCCTTGGACAGGGGGGACTGAAGCTTTCTTT. Its protein product is CASSPWTGGTEAFF. The full variable domain, in which reference TRBV7-9 and TRBJ1-1 provide the parts outside the CDR3, is DTGVSQNPRHKITKRGQNVTFRCDPISEHNRLYWYRQTLGQGPEFLTYFQNEAQLEKSRLLSDRFSAERPKGSFSTLEIQRTEQGDSAMYLCASSPWTGGTEAFFGQGTRLTVV.

The chain couples TRBV7-9 to TRBJ2-5, with D unclear. CDR1 is SEHNR, CDR2 FQNEAQ, per germline (reference sequence). V was clipped by 3 bases and J by 5 bases, with 7 bases between them. The CDR3 length is 12 residues. CDR3 in amino acids: CASSFQRETQYF. The DNA for the CDR3 is TGTGCCAGCAGCTTCCAGAGGGAGACCCAGTACTTC.

The rearrangement joins TRBV5-1 to TRBJ2-5, with 16 bases matching TRBD2. The CDR3 length is 16 residues. Germline-derived CDR1 and CDR2 are SGHRS and YFSETQ. Trimming cost V 4 bases and J 4 bases; bases outside gene matches: 4. The CDR3 sequence: CASSAGTSGRGETQYF. CDR3 sequence (DNA): TGCGCCAGCAGCGCCGGGACTAGCGGGAGGGGAGAGACCCAGTACTTC.

The chain joins TRBV11-3 to TRBJ2-7, with D perhaps TRBD1 (6 bases). The CDR3 is 14 residues long. With 3 bases removed from V and 2 bases from J, the gap between germline ends came to 11 bases. CDR1 and CDR2 from the germline V gene are SGHNT and YENEEA. DNA for the CDR3: TGTGCCAGCAGCTTGGACAGTACGACCTACGAGCAGTACTTC. Amino acid sequence: CASSLDSTTYEQYF.

In this sample, this clone turned up a few times. J is TRBJ1-6 and V is TRBV3-1 (or the pseudogene TRBV3-2); no firm D call. The ends were cut back, 1 base at V and 11 bases at J, with 9 bases in the middle. Per the germline V gene, CDR1 is LGHDT and CDR2 is YNNKEL (reference sequence). The CDR3 is 13 residues long. The CDR3 is CASSQVVEAPLHF. The DNA of the CDR3 is TGTGCCAGCAGCCAAGTAGTGGAGGCACCCCTCCACTTT.

J is TRBJ2-1 and V is TRBV28, with TRBD2 matching over 8 bases. Germline CDR1 reads MDHEN; CDR2 reads SYDVKM. The CDR3 is made up of 15 amino acids. V lost 5 bases and J lost 8; bases outside the gene matches: 11. CDR3 sequence (DNA): TGTGCCAGCAGTCTCCCGGGACTAGGGGTACATGAGCAGTTCTTC. It yields the protein CASSLPGLGVHEQFF.

V and J are TRBV5-1 and TRBJ1-1; D might be TRBD1 (5 bases). V lost 2 bases and J 1 base, leaving 6 bases between the germline ends. Germline CDR1 reads SGHRS; CDR2 reads YFSETQ. The CDR3 spans 13 residues. The CDR3 DNA is TGCGCCAGCAGCTTTGACAGGAACACTGAAGCTTTCTTT. It yields the protein CASSFDRNTEAFF.

In its sample, this clone was seen once. This chain links TRBV5-3 with TRBJ2-7, with 14 bases identical to TRBD2. TRBV5-3 is designated an ORF whose function remains uncertain. The CDR3 covers 19 residues. J lost 7 bases, V lost 1 base, and 16 bases had no gene match. This CDR3 reads CARSLPRTSGGPRGVEQYF. The CDR3 DNA reads as TGTGCCAGAAGCTTGCCCCGGACTAGCGGGGGGCCCCGGGGCGTGGAGCAGTACTTC.